These 26 T cell receptor beta chains were sequenced from one sample in a study of PD-L1 blockade in urothelial cancer (dated by TCRdb to about 2017). The time point label on this specimen signifies: pretreatment peripheral blood. The library was obtained by the immunoSEQ multiplex PCR assay. TCRdb took over this immuneACCESS table, retaining in-frame rearrangements with V and J assigned. Such tables are incomplete; in checked studies, under half of the missing clones stem from an unresolved V gene, and the remainder is unexplained. The sample table holds about 56,000 clones, of which roughly 85% were seen once. Clones ranked in the top ten supply about 15% of the sample. The starting material was PBMCs, obtained around atezolizumab (anti-PD-L1) treatment. The receptors stem from a man aged 65 to 85 with urothelial cancer.

This chain links TRBV2 with TRBJ2-1, with 7 nucleotides matching TRBD2. Germline V gene lookup returns CDR1 SNHLY and CDR2 FYNNEI. With V trimmed by 6 bases and J by 8 bases, 10 bases remained unmatched. The CDR3 contains 14 residues. CDR3 nucleotide sequence: TGTGCCAGCAGGGTCCGGGAGGTTTCAGATGAGCAGTTCTTC. Encoded protein: CASRVREVSDEQFF.

The rearrangement uses TRBV7-8 and TRBJ2-1; 11 bases align to TRBD1. CDR1 is SGHVS and CDR2 is FQNEAQ in the germline V gene. With V trimmed by 5 bases and J by 8 bases, 5 bases remained unmatched. The CDR3 consists of 14 residues. Written as DNA, the CDR3 is TGTGCCAGCAGCCCAAGGGACAGGGGGTATGAGCAGTTCTTC. Its protein product is CASSPRDRGYEQFF.

This chain connects TRBV28 to TRBJ1-2; D is possibly TRBD1 (5 bases). Trimming removed 4 bases at V and 0 bases at J, with 15 bases between. The CDR3 has 16 residues. Germline CDR1 is MDHEN and CDR2 is SYDVKM. CDR3: CASSSGGGATNYGYTF. The CDR3 DNA follows: TGTGCCAGCAGTTCCGGGGGAGGGGCTACTAACTATGGCTACACCTTC.

This rearrangement joins TRBV15 to TRBJ2-2; D is ambiguous. V was clipped by 0 bases and J by 1 base, with 12 bases between them. The CDR3 runs 17 residues. In germline, CDR1 is LNHNV, CDR2 YYDKDF (reference sequence). CDR3: CATSRDTSAQNTGELFF. The CDR3 bases are TGTGCCACCAGCAGAGATACCAGCGCCCAGAACACCGGGGAGCTGTTTTTT.

This chain uses TRBV9 with TRBJ2-1; 7 bases align to TRBD1. Germline V gene lookup returns CDR1 SGDLS and CDR2 YYNGEE. Unmatched junction bases numbered 5, after V lost 0 bases and J lost 2 bases. The CDR3 is 16 amino acids. The CDR3 nucleotides read TGTGCCAGCAGCGTAGATAACAGGGGAGCCTACAATGAGCAGTTCTTC. Translating it yields CASSVDNRGAYNEQFF. Supplemented by reference TRBV9 and TRBJ2-1, the full variable domain reads DSGVTQTPKHLITATGQRVTLRCSPRSGDLSVYWYQQSLDQGLQFLIQYYNGEERAKGNILERFSAQQFPDLHSELNLSSLELGDSALYFCASSVDNRGAYNEQFFGPGTRLTVL.

V and J are TRBV2 and TRBJ2-5, with 7 bases matching TRBD2. The CDR3 is 14 amino acids. Germline V CDR1 and CDR2: SNHLY, FYNNEI. V lost 6 bases and J lost 1; bases outside the gene matches: 5. The CDR3 DNA follows: TGTGCCAGCAGAAATAGCGGGTTCCAAGAGACCCAGTACTTC. It is translated as CASRNSGFQETQYF. Using reference TRBV2 and TRBJ2-5 for the parts outside the CDR3, the full variable domain is EPEVTQTPSHQVTQMGQEVILRCVPISNHLYFYWYRQILGQKVEFLVSFYNNEISEKSEIFDDQFSVERPDGSNFTLKIRSTKLEDSAMYFCASRNSGFQETQYFGPGTRLLVL.

The V gene is TRBV18, the J gene TRBJ2-2, with TRBD2 matching 9 bases. The CDR3 has 16 residues. CDR1 is KGHSH and CDR2 is LQKENI in the germline V gene. The trim removed 0 bases at V and 4 bases at J, leaving 3 bases unmatched. The CDR3 nucleotides are TGTGCCAGCTCACCACCCCTAGCGGGGAGCACCGGGGAGCTGTTTTTT. The encoded protein is CASSPPLAGSTGELFF.

The V and J genes are TRBV18 and TRBJ1-1; TRBD1 aligns across 9 bases. The V segment lost 4 bases and the J segment 4 bases; nucleotides outside the gene matches: 4. The CDR3 spans 14 residues. Germline V CDR1 and CDR2: KGHSH, LQKENI. As DNA, the CDR3 is TGTGCCAGCTCACGTGGACAGGGGTCCACTGAAGCTTTCTTT. The encoded protein is CASSRGQGSTEAFF.

The rearrangement joins TRBV28 to TRBJ1-2, with D uncertain. This CDR3 has 12 amino acids. Trimming left V 2 bases short and J 5 bases short, with 6 bases between. CDR1 and CDR2 from the germline V gene are MDHEN and SYDVKM. The CDR3 DNA reads TGTGCCAGCAGTTTACCAGGTTATGGCTACACCTTC. Translating it yields CASSLPGYGYTF.

This chain uses TRBV7-2 with TRBJ2-1, with 7 bases fitting TRBD2. Unmatched junction bases numbered 4, after V lost 2 bases and J lost 0 bases. Germline CDR1 SGHTA, CDR2 FQGNSA. This CDR3 has 16 amino acids. The CDR3, as DNA: TGTGCCAGCAGCTTATATGGCGGGAGCTCCTACAATGAGCAGTTCTTC. It codes for CASSLYGGSSYNEQFF.

This chain joins TRBV2 and TRBJ2-2; no clear D gene. This CDR3 is built from 12 residues. V gave up 8 bases and J gave up 2 bases, with 6 bases separating them. Germline CDR1 and CDR2: SNHLY and FYNNEI. In nucleotides, the CDR3 is TGTGCCAGCTCCCCAAACACCGGGGAGCTGTTTTTT. Translating it yields CASSPNTGELFF.

This chain connects TRBV7-8 to TRBJ1-2; 7 nucleotides agree with TRBD1. V was pared by 4 bases and J by 2 bases, with 4 bases of the junction left unmatched. Per the germline V gene, CDR1 is SGHVS and CDR2 is FQNEAQ. The CDR3 runs to 14 residues. The CDR3, as DNA: TGTGCCAGCAGCTCAACAGGGGCGAACTATGGCTACACCTTC. Protein sequence: CASSSTGANYGYTF.

Only a few counts were recorded for this clone. The genes are TRBV6-1 and TRBJ1-1, with D perhaps matching TRBD1 (5 bases). Germline lookup yields CDR1 MNHNS and CDR2 SASEGT. The length of the CDR3 is 13 residues. Deletions cut 2 bases from V and 5 bases from J, with 9 bases between. CDR3 amino acids: CASSEQGWTEAFF. DNA of the CDR3: TGTGCCAGCAGTGAACAGGGTTGGACTGAAGCTTTCTTT.

The genes are TRBV19 and TRBJ2-2, with unresolved D. Per the germline V gene, CDR1 is LNHDA and CDR2 is SQIVND (reference sequence). The V gene lost 4 bases and the J gene lost 0 bases, with 9 bases spanning the gap. This CDR3 contains 15 residues. The CDR3 reads CASSRAGSNTGELFF. The CDR3, as DNA: TGTGCCAGTAGTAGGGCAGGCTCGAACACCGGGGAGCTGTTTTTT.

In DNA form, the CDR3 reads TGTGCCAGCACCTCGCTTTCGGGACTCCACTCCTACGAGCAGTACTTC. Amino acids: CASTSLSGLHSYEQYF. This chain uses TRBV7-2 with TRBJ2-7, with D maybe TRBD2 (6 bases). Germline V gene data show CDR1 as SGHTA and CDR2 as FQGNSA. The CDR3 has 16 amino acids. The V end was cut by 7 bases, the J end by 0 bases, with 19 bases between.

J is TRBJ1-2 and V is TRBV7-9; TRBD1 aligns across 11 bases. Germline lookup yields CDR1 SEHNR and CDR2 FQNEAQ (reference sequence). Trimming cost V 1 base and J 10 bases; bases outside gene matches: 8. The length of the CDR3 is 15 residues. This CDR3 reads CASSLVPGQGVDYTF. In nucleotides, the CDR3 is TGTGCCAGCAGCTTAGTCCCGGGACAGGGGGTTGACTACACCTTC.

This clone was seen a few times. The CDR3 nucleotides read TGCGCCAGCAGCCAAGGGGGACTTAGATCCTACAATGAGCAGTTCTTC. It is translated as CASSQGGLRSYNEQFF. The rearrangement links TRBV4-1 to TRBJ2-1; possible D gene TRBD2, 6 bases. The length of the CDR3 is 16 residues. Trimming shortened V by 1 base and J by 1 base, and 11 bases separated the two germline ends. Germline CDR1 and CDR2: MGHRA and YSYEKL.

This clone was counted a few times. The chain carries TRBV7-9 and TRBJ1-2, with D unresolved. V was clipped by 2 bases and J by 4 bases, with 14 bases between them. Germline CDR1 is SEHNR and CDR2 is FQNEAQ (reference sequence). This CDR3 has 15 residues. The chain's CDR3 is CASSLSTEWSYGYTF. The CDR3 DNA reads TGTGCCAGCAGCTTATCGACCGAATGGAGCTATGGCTACACCTTC.

This chain uses TRBV9 with TRBJ2-2; 11 nucleotides line up with TRBD2. The CDR3 contains 15 residues. Trimming cost V 5 bases and J 7 bases; bases outside gene matches: 7. In germline, CDR1 is SGDLS, CDR2 YYNGEE. The CDR3 spells CASSPTSGRHGELFF. The CDR3 coding sequence is TGTGCCAGCAGTCCCACTAGCGGGAGACACGGGGAGCTGTTTTTT. Full variable domain (remainder filled in from reference TRBV9 and TRBJ2-2): DSGVTQTPKHLITATGQRVTLRCSPRSGDLSVYWYQQSLDQGLQFLIQYYNGEERAKGNILERFSAQQFPDLHSELNLSSLELGDSALYFCASSPTSGRHGELFFGEGSRLTVL.

The chain combines TRBV19 with TRBJ2-7; 7 bases line up with TRBD2. CDR1 and CDR2 from the germline V gene are LNHDA and SQIVND (reference sequence). V gave up 4 bases and J gave up 4 bases; unmatched junction bases: 10. There are 15 residues in the CDR3. The CDR3 region is CASSTSGRGGYEQYF. In nucleotides, the CDR3 is TGTGCCAGTAGTACCTCTGGGAGGGGAGGGTACGAGCAGTACTTC.

About this clone: The sample has other DNA sequences that encode this CDR3 too. This sequence joins TRBV11-2 and TRBJ2-1; 13 nucleotides line up with TRBD2. CDR3 length: 15 residues. The V gene end was trimmed by 5 bases and the J gene end by 4 bases; junction bases not matched to a gene: 2. Germline assignment: CDR1 SGHAT and CDR2 FQNNGV. In DNA, the CDR3 is TGTGCCAGCAGCCCGGGACTAGCGGGATACAATGAGCAGTTCTTC. Translated: CASSPGLAGYNEQFF.

This chain joins TRBV7-6 and TRBJ1-3; 7 positions agree with TRBD1. Germline V gene sequence: CDR1 SGHVS, CDR2 FNYEAQ. The CDR3 has 15 amino acids. V trimming: 8 bases; J trimming: 0 bases; junction bases outside the gene matches: 7. The DNA for the CDR3 is TGTGCCAGCGCGGGACAGCGGTCCTCTGGAAACACCATATATTTT. Translated: CASAGQRSSGNTIYF.

The rearrangement joins TRBV4-1 to TRBJ2-3, with D possibly matching TRBD2 (5 bases). Trimming removed 6 bases from V and 1 base from J, with 11 bases in between. The CDR3 covers 14 residues. Germline V gives CDR1 MGHRA, CDR2 YSYEKL. Written as DNA, the CDR3 is TGCGCCAGCAGGGAACGGGGAGGCACAGATACGCAGTATTTT. It specifies CASRERGGTDTQYF.

The genes are TRBV5-4 and TRBJ2-1, with 13 bases fitting TRBD2. The CDR3 is made up of 16 amino acids. From germline, CDR1 is SGHNT and CDR2 YYREEE (reference sequence). V trimming: 3 bases; J trimming: 4 bases; junction bases outside the gene matches: 4. This CDR3 is CASSWGGLAGYNEQFF. The CDR3 nucleotides read TGTGCCAGCAGCTGGGGGGGACTAGCGGGATACAATGAGCAGTTCTTC.

This chain uses TRBV4-1 with TRBJ1-2, with D unresolved. The germline V and J ends were trimmed by 0 bases and 4 bases, with 12 bases remaining between them. The CDR3 length is 15 residues. Germline lookup yields CDR1 MGHRA and CDR2 YSYEKL. CDR3 protein: CASSQEAVTGYGYTF. The DNA for the CDR3 is TGCGCCAGCAGCCAAGAGGCAGTCACGGGCTATGGCTACACCTTC.

The chain links TRBV29-1 to TRBJ2-1; the D gene is possibly TRBD2 (5 bases). Germline CDR1 is SQVTM and CDR2 is ANQGSEA. V lost 4 bases and J 9 bases, leaving 10 bases between the germline ends. The CDR3 is 11 amino acids. The CDR3 DNA follows: TGCAGCGTTGGCGGGCTCAGTGAGCAGTTCTTC. Translation gives CSVGGLSEQFF.